This TCR beta chain stems from a study of T cells after yellow fever vaccination. Study overall: Fractions of limited cellularity were prepared by means of SMART-Seq v4 Ultra Low Input.

This clonotype has at least ten counts. What it binds is not known. Points from the study as a whole: After the booster, approximately 95% of CD4 and more than 75% of CD8 primary-response clones were re-detected. Weaker, the secondary response peaked sooner, at day 5 versus 15. Few clonotypes appeared in both CD4 and CD8 compartments.

A single record per CDR3 protein comes from TCRdb applying MiXCR to the 5' RACE reads. The sample has about 400,000 distinct CDR3 sequences; more than 5.5% are singletons. The V and J ends lost 10 bases and 1 base respectively, with 13 bases between them. The CDR3 has 13 residues. CDR1 and CDR2 (germline): ENHRY, SYGVKD. Source: PBMCs, taken 5 days after the yellow fever booster vaccination. The chain links TRBV10-3 to TRBJ2-5; D possibly matches TRBD1 or TRBD2 (5 bases each). This TCR came from a young man who received the YFV17D yellow fever vaccine. Written as DNA, the CDR3 is TGTGCCACAAGACCGGGGCCCCAAGAGACCCAGTACTTC. Its translation is CATRPGPQETQYF.